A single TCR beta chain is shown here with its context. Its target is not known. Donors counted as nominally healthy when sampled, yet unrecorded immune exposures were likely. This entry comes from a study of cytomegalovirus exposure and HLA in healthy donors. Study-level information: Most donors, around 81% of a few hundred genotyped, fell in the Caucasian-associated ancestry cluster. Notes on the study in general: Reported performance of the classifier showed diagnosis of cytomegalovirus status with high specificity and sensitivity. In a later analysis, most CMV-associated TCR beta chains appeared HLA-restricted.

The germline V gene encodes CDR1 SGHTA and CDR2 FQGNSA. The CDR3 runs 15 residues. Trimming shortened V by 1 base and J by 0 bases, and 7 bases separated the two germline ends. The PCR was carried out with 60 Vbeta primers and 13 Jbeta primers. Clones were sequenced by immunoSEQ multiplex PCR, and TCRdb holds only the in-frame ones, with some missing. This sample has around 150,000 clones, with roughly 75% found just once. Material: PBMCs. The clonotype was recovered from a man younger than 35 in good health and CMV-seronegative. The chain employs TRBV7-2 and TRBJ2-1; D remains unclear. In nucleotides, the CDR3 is TGTGCCAGCAGCTTAGGTGCTAGCTCCTACAATGAGCAGTTCTTC. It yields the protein CASSLGASSYNEQFF.